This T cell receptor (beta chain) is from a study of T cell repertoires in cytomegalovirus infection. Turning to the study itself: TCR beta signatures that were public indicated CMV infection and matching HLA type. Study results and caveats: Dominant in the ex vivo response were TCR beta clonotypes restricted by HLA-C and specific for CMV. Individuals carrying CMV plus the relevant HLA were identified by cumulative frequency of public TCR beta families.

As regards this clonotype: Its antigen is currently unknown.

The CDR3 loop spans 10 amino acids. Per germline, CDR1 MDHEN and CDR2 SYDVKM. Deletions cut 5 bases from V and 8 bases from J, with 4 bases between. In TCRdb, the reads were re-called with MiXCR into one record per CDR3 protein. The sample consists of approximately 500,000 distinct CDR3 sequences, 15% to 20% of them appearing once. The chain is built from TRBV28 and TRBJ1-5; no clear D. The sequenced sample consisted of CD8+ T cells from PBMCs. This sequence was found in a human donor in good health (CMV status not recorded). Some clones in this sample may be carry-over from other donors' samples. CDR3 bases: TGTGCCAGCAGTCAAAAGCCCCAGCATTTT. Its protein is CASSQKPQHF.